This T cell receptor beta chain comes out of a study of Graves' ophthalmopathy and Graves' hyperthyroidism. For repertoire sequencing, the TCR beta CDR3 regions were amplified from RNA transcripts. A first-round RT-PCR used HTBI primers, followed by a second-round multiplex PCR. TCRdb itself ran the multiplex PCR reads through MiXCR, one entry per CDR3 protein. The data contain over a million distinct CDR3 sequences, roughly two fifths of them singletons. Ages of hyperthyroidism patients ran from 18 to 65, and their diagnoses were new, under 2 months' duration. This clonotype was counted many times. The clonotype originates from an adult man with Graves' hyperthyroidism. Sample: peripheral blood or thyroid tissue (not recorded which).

This CDR3 reads CSARDSGNTIYF. CDR3 sequence (DNA): TGCAGTGCGCGGGACAGTGGAAACACCATATATTTT. The chain is built from TRBV20-1 and TRBJ1-3; 7 positions agree with TRBD1. Germline V gene data show CDR1 as DFQATT and CDR2 as SNEGSKA (reference sequence). The J segment lost 3 bases and the V segment lost 6 bases, leaving 2 bases of the junction unmatched. The CDR3 totals 12 residues.